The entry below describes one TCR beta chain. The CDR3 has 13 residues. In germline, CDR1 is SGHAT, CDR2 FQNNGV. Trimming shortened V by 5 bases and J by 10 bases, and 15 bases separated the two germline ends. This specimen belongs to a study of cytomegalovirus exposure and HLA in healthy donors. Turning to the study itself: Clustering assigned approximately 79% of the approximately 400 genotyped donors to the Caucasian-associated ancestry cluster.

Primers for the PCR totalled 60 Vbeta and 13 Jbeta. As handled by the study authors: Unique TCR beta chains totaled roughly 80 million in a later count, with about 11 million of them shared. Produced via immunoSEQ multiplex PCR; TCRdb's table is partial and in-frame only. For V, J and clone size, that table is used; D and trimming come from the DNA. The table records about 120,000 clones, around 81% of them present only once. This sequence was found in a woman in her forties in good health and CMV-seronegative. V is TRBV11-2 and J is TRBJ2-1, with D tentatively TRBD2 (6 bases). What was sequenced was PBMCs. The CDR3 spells CASSGRTFKEQFF. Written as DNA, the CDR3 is TGTGCCAGCAGCGGGAGGACGTTTAAGGAGCAGTTCTTC.